This TCR beta chain came from a study of cytomegalovirus exposure and HLA in healthy donors. Trimming at V came to 6 bases and at J to 6 bases, leaving 6 bases not matched to a gene. The CDR3 consists of 14 residues. Per germline, CDR1 LNHDA and CDR2 SQIVND (reference sequence). 60 Vbeta and 13 Jbeta primers were used in PCR. The repertoire was sequenced with immunoSEQ multiplex PCR; TCRdb's copy has only in-frame clones and lacks some. The sample consists of 85,000 to 130,000 clones, approximately 82% of them appearing once. The sequence derives from a young woman in good health and CMV-seronegative. The material sequenced was PBMCs. This chain joins TRBV19 and TRBJ1-4, with 8 positions matching TRBD1. The CDR3 DNA reads as TGTGCCAGTAGAGGGGACAGGACCGATGAAAAACTGTTTTTT. It encodes CASRGDRTDEKLFF.